This T cell receptor beta chain was captured in a study of monozygotic twins with inflammatory bowel disease. Notes on this clonotype: As yet, its antigen is unknown.

A template switching step added UMIs, each with a 6-nucleotide sample barcode. TCRdb reprocessed the 5' RACE reads and reports one entry per CDR3 protein, with no DNA. This sample carries roughly 150,000 distinct CDR3 sequences, with less than 2.5% going to the ten biggest clones. Whole blood supplied total RNA, and T cells were not sorted. Overall study results and limits: A reduction in TCRbeta diversity (inverse Simpson) was seen in IBD patients relative to healthy co-twins.

From germline, CDR1 is GTSNPN and CDR2 SVGIG (reference sequence). The CDR3 runs 12 residues. This receptor was taken from a human donor with ulcerative colitis or Crohn's disease, or a healthy co-twin of an affected twin (not recorded which). This chain joins TRBV30 and TRBJ1-1. Sequencing was done on a sample of blood. CDR3 residues: CASGLAFTEAFF.